A selection of T cell receptor beta chains follows, all from one sample in a study of response to subunit inactivated influenza vaccine. TCRdb re-called the RT-PCR reads with MiXCR, one entry per CDR3 protein. The sample carries a few hundred thousand distinct CDR3 sequences, about 15% recorded once. The source material was PBMCs from blood, sampled roughly 12 days after vaccination. The receptors here all came from a man between 50 and 59 years old who received an inactivated influenza vaccine. Each CDR3 is given with its conserved first and last residue. Each record gives: CDR3 protein, CDR3 DNA, J gene, clone size, D gene, V gene. The D gene is left open where the match is weak. Some rows have no size entry. The others give once, few or many, or a class for an expanded clone.

CDR3aa: CASSWDRGSPLHF; CDR3nt: TGTGCCAGCAGTTGGGACAGGGGTTCACCCCTCCACTTT; j_gene: TRBJ1-6; abundance: few; d_gene: TRBD1; v_gene: TRBV6-5
CDR3aa: CASSRAGRMNTEAFF; CDR3nt: TGTGCCAGCAGCCGGGCGGGACGGATGAACACTGAAGCTTTCTTT; j_gene: TRBJ1-1; abundance: few; d_gene: .; v_gene: TRBV12-3/TRBV12-4
CDR3aa: CSVGAGTNYGYTF; CDR3nt: TGCAGCGTTGGGGCAGGGACCAACTATGGCTACACCTTC; j_gene: TRBJ1-2; abundance: few; d_gene: .; v_gene: TRBV29-1
CDR3aa: CASSLRTGAYEQYF; CDR3nt: TGTGCCAGCAGTCTCAGGACAGGGGCCTACGAGCAGTACTTC; j_gene: TRBJ2-7; abundance: .; d_gene: TRBD1; v_gene: TRBV6-1
CDR3aa: CASSFMTGQVYEQYF; CDR3nt: TGCGCCAGCAGCTTTATGACAGGTCAGGTCTACGAGCAGTACTTC; j_gene: TRBJ2-7; abundance: .; d_gene: .; v_gene: TRBV5-1
CDR3aa: CASSQSRPSYQPQHF; CDR3nt: TGTGCCAGCAGCCAATCGCGGCCCAGTTATCAGCCCCAGCATTTT; j_gene: TRBJ1-5; abundance: few; d_gene: .; v_gene: TRBV16
CDR3aa: CSAQRTSGSIRNEQFF; CDR3nt: TGCAGTGCTCAGAGGACTAGCGGGAGCATTCGCAATGAGCAGTTCTTC; j_gene: TRBJ2-1; abundance: few; d_gene: TRBD2; v_gene: TRBV20-1
CDR3aa: CSVEDQPGQAHTEAFF; CDR3nt: TGCAGCGTTGAAGATCAACCGGGACAGGCCCACACTGAAGCTTTCTTT; j_gene: TRBJ1-1; abundance: .; d_gene: TRBD1; v_gene: TRBV29-1
CDR3aa: CASSLRRTGDFGGYTF; CDR3nt: TGTGCCAGCAGCTTAAGAAGGACAGGGGACTTCGGAGGCTACACCTTC; j_gene: TRBJ1-2; abundance: .; d_gene: TRBD1; v_gene: TRBV7-2
CDR3aa: CASSLMRASGSHWNEQFF; CDR3nt: TGTGCCAGCAGCTTAATGCGGGCTAGCGGGAGTCATTGGAATGAGCAGTTCTTC; j_gene: TRBJ2-1; abundance: many; d_gene: TRBD2; v_gene: TRBV7-8
CDR3aa: CASSADRGSNEKLFF; CDR3nt: TGTGCCAGCAGCGCCGACAGGGGCTCTAATGAAAAACTGTTTTTT; j_gene: TRBJ1-4; abundance: few; d_gene: TRBD1; v_gene: TRBV3-1
CDR3aa: CASSQVSGGAFGVQYF; CDR3nt: TGTGCCAGCAGCCAAGTCTCCGGAGGGGCGTTCGGGGTCCAGTACTTC; j_gene: TRBJ2-5; abundance: few; d_gene: .; v_gene: TRBV14
CDR3aa: CASSPDRYGNEQFF; CDR3nt: TGTGCCAGCAGTCCGGACAGATACGGAAATGAGCAGTTCTTC; j_gene: TRBJ2-1; abundance: .; d_gene: .; v_gene: TRBV12-3/TRBV12-4
CDR3aa: CASSDPSTGASEKLFF; CDR3nt: TGCGCCAGCAGTGATCCCTCGACAGGGGCGTCGGAAAAACTGTTTTTT; j_gene: TRBJ1-4; abundance: .; d_gene: TRBD1; v_gene: TRBV10-2
CDR3aa: CASSFTSGGATDTQYF; CDR3nt: TGTGCCAGCAGTTTCACCAGCGGGGGGGCCACAGATACGCAGTATTTT; j_gene: TRBJ2-3; abundance: few; d_gene: TRBD2; v_gene: TRBV12-3/TRBV12-4
CDR3aa: CASSAGTGSGANVLTF; CDR3nt: TGTGCCAGCTCAGCCGGGACAGGGTCTGGGGCCAACGTCCTGACTTTC; j_gene: TRBJ2-6; abundance: .; d_gene: TRBD1; v_gene: TRBV18
CDR3aa: CASSDLSGRNYEQYF; CDR3nt: TGTGCCAGCAGCGACTTGAGCGGGCGAAACTACGAGCAGTACTTC; j_gene: TRBJ2-7; abundance: few; d_gene: .; v_gene: TRBV7-9